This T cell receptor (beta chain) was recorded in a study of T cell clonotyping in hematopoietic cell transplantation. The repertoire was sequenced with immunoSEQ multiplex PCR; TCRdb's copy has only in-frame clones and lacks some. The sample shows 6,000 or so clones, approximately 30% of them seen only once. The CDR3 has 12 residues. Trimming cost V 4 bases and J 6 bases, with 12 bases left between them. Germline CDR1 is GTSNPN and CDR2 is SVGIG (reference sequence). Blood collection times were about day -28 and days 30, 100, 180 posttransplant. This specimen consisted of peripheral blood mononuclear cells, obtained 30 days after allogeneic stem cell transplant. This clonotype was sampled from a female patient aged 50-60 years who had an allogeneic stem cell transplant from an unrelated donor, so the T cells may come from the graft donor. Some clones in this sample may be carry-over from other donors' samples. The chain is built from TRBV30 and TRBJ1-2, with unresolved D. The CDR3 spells CAWTMQENGYTF. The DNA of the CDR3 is TGTGCCTGGACGATGCAAGAGAATGGCTACACCTTC. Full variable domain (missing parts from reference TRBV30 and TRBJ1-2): SQTIHQWPATLVQPVGSPLSLECTVEGTSNPNLYWYRQAAGRGLQLLFYSVGIGQISSEVPQNLSASRPQDRQFILSSKKLLLSDSGFYLCAWTMQENGYTFGSGTRLTVV.